This passage covers 26 T cell receptor beta chains from one sample sequenced in a study of long-term antiretroviral therapy in people with HIV. Sequencing used immunoSEQ v3.0 at survey level. Only in-frame clones appear in the TCRdb table, and some are missing; sequencing was by immunoSEQ multiplex PCR. Seen here are some 40,000 clones, roughly 85% observed once, and the top ten hold about 5.7%. The specimen was unsorted PBMCs, collected 3.1 years after starting antiretroviral therapy. The receptors here all came from a woman between 45 and 65 years old with HIV.

The chain employs TRBV5-8 and TRBJ1-1; no reliable D call. Per the germline V gene, CDR1 is SGHTS and CDR2 is YDEGEE. This CDR3 has 14 residues. V dropped 3 bases and J dropped 7 bases, with 16 bases sitting between them. CDR3 sequence (DNA): TGTGCCAGCAGCTCCGGGTCTTTCGCGGTTGAAGCTTTCTTT. It codes for CASSSGSFAVEAFF.

The chain is built from TRBV5-1 and TRBJ1-2; D is ambiguous. V dropped 3 bases and J dropped 7 bases, with 19 bases sitting between them. The CDR3 contains 15 residues. The germline CDR1 and CDR2 sequences are SGHRS and YFSETQ. CDR3 nucleotides: TGCGCCAGCAGCTACCGCCCCGAGGGAGCTGTTGGCTACACCTTC. This codes for CASSYRPEGAVGYTF.

The gene calls are TRBV20-1 and TRBJ1-2; a possible D gene is TRBD1 (5 bases). The ends were cut back, 6 bases at V and 4 bases at J, with 6 bases in the middle. The germline CDR1 and CDR2 sequences are DFQATT and SNEGSKA (reference sequence). CDR3 size: 10 residues. CDR3 amino acids: CSADTYGYTF. The CDR3 DNA reads TGCAGTGCGGACACCTATGGCTACACCTTC.

As to this clone: Germline and junction disagree at one end, which may indicate a read error. The V and J genes are TRBV6-4 and TRBJ1-5; 7 bases line up with TRBD1. Germline-derived CDR1 and CDR2 are MRHNA and SNTAGT. CDR3 length: 13 residues. This CDR3 reads CASSRDRNQPQHF. CDR3 DNA sequence: TGTGCCAGCAGCCGGGACAGAAATCAACCCCAGCATTTT.

In this sample, this clone turned up a few times. CDR3 in DNA: TGTGCCGCCTGGGACGGACGCGTTACAACTAATGAAAAACTGTTTTTT. This sequence encodes CAAWDGRVTTNEKLFF. The V gene is TRBV2, the J gene TRBJ1-4, with D maybe TRBD1 (5 bases). This CDR3 spans 16 amino acids. Trimming took off 11 bases at V and 0 bases at J, with 19 bases between the two ends. Germline-derived CDR1 and CDR2 are SNHLY and FYNNEI.

The J gene is TRBJ2-5, the V gene TRBV14; 9 nucleotides align to TRBD2. Germline assignment: CDR1 SGHDN and CDR2 FVKESK. The junction had 10 bases not matched to a gene; V was cut back by 4 bases and J by 1 base. There are 17 residues in the CDR3. CDR3 residues: CASSPSRGAGGQETQYF. The DNA for the CDR3 is TGTGCCAGCAGCCCCTCGAGGGGAGCGGGGGGCCAAGAGACCCAGTACTTC.

This clone was observed a single time. This rearrangement joins TRBV5-6 to TRBJ1-5, with a tentative D call TRBD1 (5 bases). This CDR3 has 15 amino acids. V lost 1 base and J 4 bases, leaving 12 bases between the germline ends. CDR1 is SGHDT, CDR2 YYEEEE, per germline. The CDR3 nucleotides are TGTGCCAGCAGCTTGTCGGGACGGCCTAATCAGCCCCAGCATTTT. It codes for CASSLSGRPNQPQHF.

Concerning this clone: The sample has other DNA sequences that encode this CDR3 too. The V gene is TRBV29-1, the J gene TRBJ1-2; possible D gene TRBD1, 5 bases. CDR1 SQVTM and CDR2 ANQGSEA come from the germline V gene. The length of the CDR3 is 13 residues. Here the CDR3 DNA reads TGCAGTGTCGAAAGACAGACTAACTATGGCTACACCTTC. Protein product: CSVERQTNYGYTF.

V is TRBV11-2 and J is TRBJ1-6; weak D call: TRBD1 (5 bases). This CDR3 is built from 16 residues. V was cut by 5 bases and J by 4 bases, with 15 bases left in between. Looked up from germline, CDR1 is SGHAT and CDR2 is FQNNGV. CDR3 nucleotides: TGTGCCAGCAGCCAGCCTGGGAGGGGATATAATTCACCCCTCCACTTT. Translation: CASSQPGRGYNSPLHF.

This sequence joins TRBV5-8 and TRBJ2-5, with D possibly being TRBD1 or TRBD2 (6 bases each). In germline, CDR1 is SGHTS, CDR2 YDEGEE. This CDR3 spans 16 amino acids. The V and J ends lost 7 bases and 0 bases respectively, with 19 bases between them. In DNA form, the CDR3 reads TGTGCCAGCTCCAGGGGAGGAAACACCTACCAAGAGACCCAGTACTTC. Translated, it gives CASSRGGNTYQETQYF.

The table lists this clone with a few counts. The chain uses TRBV18 and TRBJ2-5; D is undetermined. Trimming took off 5 bases at V and 2 bases at J, with 6 bases between the two ends. Germline assignment: CDR1 KGHSH and CDR2 LQKENI. The CDR3 is 12 residues long. This CDR3 reads CASSSKQETQYF. The CDR3 DNA follows: TGTGCCAGCTCATCAAAACAAGAGACCCAGTACTTC.

DNA of the CDR3: TGTGCCAGTGAACACAGGGGTCGGAACACCGGGGAGCTGTTTTTT. Translated: CASEHRGRNTGELFF. The chain carries TRBV19 and TRBJ2-2; 7 nucleotides align to TRBD1. V shed 8 bases and J 1 base; nucleotides not matched to a gene: 7. The CDR3 loop spans 15 amino acids. Germline V gene sequence: CDR1 LNHDA, CDR2 SQIVND (reference sequence).

This clone was detected a few times. This chain uses TRBV2 with TRBJ1-2, with D perhaps matching TRBD1 (5 bases). Trimming left V 6 bases short and J 6 bases short, with 20 bases between. Germline CDR1 SNHLY, CDR2 FYNNEI. The CDR3 runs to 15 residues. The CDR3 coding sequence is TGTGCCAGCAGGACCCCGGCCAGGGAGTTGGATGGCTACACCTTC. It is translated as CASRTPARELDGYTF.

The chain's CDR3 is CASSLGQAGNTIYF. The CDR3 DNA is TGCGCCAGCAGCTTGGGGCAGGCTGGAAACACCATATATTTT. The J gene is TRBJ1-3, the V gene TRBV5-1; D unclear. Trimming took off 0 bases at V and 2 bases at J, with 6 bases between the two ends. Germline loops: CDR1 SGHRS, CDR2 YFSETQ. The CDR3 is made up of 14 amino acids. Complete variable domain (other parts from reference TRBV5-1 and TRBJ1-3): KAGVTQTPRYLIKTRGQQVTLSCSPISGHRSVSWYQQTPGQGLQFLFEYFSETQRNKGNFPGRFSGRQFSNSRSEMNVSTLELGDSALYLCASSLGQAGNTIYFGEGSWLTVV.

The rearrangement links TRBV30 to TRBJ2-7; maybe TRBD1 (6 bases). Germline V CDR1 and CDR2: GTSNPN, SVGIG (reference sequence). The CDR3 has 11 amino acids. V lost 3 bases to trimming and J lost 3 bases, with 6 bases between them. The DNA of the CDR3 is TGTGCCTGGAGCAGGGGCTACGAGCAGTACTTC. Amino acid sequence: CAWSRGYEQYF.

This rearrangement joins TRBV7-9 to TRBJ2-4, with D perhaps TRBD1 or TRBD2 (5 bases each). This CDR3 comprises 15 residues. V was cut by 3 bases and J by 0 bases, with 9 bases left in between. CDR1 is SEHNR and CDR2 is FQNEAQ in the germline V gene (reference sequence). The CDR3 DNA sequence: TGTGCCAGCAGCTTTCGGGACCAAGCCAAAAACATTCAGTACTTC. Translation gives CASSFRDQAKNIQYF.

The chain combines TRBV27 with TRBJ2-3; no reliable D call. This CDR3 comprises 14 residues. The V gene lost 3 bases and the J gene lost 0 bases, with 7 bases spanning the gap. Per the germline V gene, CDR1 is MNHEY and CDR2 is SMNVEV (reference sequence). In DNA, the CDR3 is TGTGCCAGCAGTTTTTTGGCCAGCACAGATACGCAGTATTTT. Translation gives CASSFLASTDTQYF.

The chain employs TRBV11-3 and TRBJ2-5; D not certain. CDR1 and CDR2 from the germline V gene are SGHNT and YENEEA. V was clipped by 2 bases and J by 4 bases, with 8 bases between them. This CDR3 region has 13 residues. The CDR3 DNA sequence: TGTGCCAGCAGCTTAAGGGTGGGAGAGACCCAGTACTTC. The encoded protein is CASSLRVGETQYF.

The rearrangement links TRBV7-8 to TRBJ2-1; D may match TRBD1 or TRBD2 (5 bases each). Germline V gives CDR1 SGHVS, CDR2 FQNEAQ. The V end was cut by 5 bases, the J end by 9 bases, with 14 bases between. This CDR3 contains 13 residues. The CDR3 coding sequence is TGTGCCAGCAGCCGCGTCCGGGGCGGTGAGCAGTTCTTC. Translation: CASSRVRGGEQFF.

The V and J genes are TRBV27 and TRBJ1-6, with D maybe TRBD1 (5 bases). The CDR3 extends over 14 amino acids. From germline, CDR1 is MNHEY and CDR2 SMNVEV (reference sequence). V was trimmed by 5 bases and J by 8 bases, leaving 13 bases between them. DNA of the CDR3: TGTGCCAGCAGTCCCAGGGCGGTGGATTCACCCCTCCACTTT. As protein: CASSPRAVDSPLHF.

This clone appeared a few times. The chain recombines TRBV19 with TRBJ2-3, with no clear D. In germline, CDR1 is LNHDA, CDR2 SQIVND (reference sequence). CDR3 length: 14 residues. Trimming took 5 bases from V and 0 from J, leaving 9 bases between them. The CDR3 bases are TGTGCCAGTAGTTTCCCCTATAGCACAGATACGCAGTATTTT. As protein: CASSFPYSTDTQYF. Together with reference TRBV19 and TRBJ2-3, the CDR3 gives the full variable domain: DGGITQSPKYLFRKEGQNVTLSCEQNLNHDAMYWYRQDPGQGLRLIYYSQIVNDFQKGDIAEGYSVSREKKESFPLTVTSAQKNPTAFYLCASSFPYSTDTQYFGPGTRLTVL.

The V call is TRBV4-3, the J call TRBJ2-1, with 10 bases matching TRBD1. The CDR3 loop spans 15 amino acids. Germline CDR1 reads LGHNA; CDR2 reads YSLEER. V lost 1 base and J lost 6; bases outside the gene matches: 3. This chain's CDR3 is CASSQGGTGANEQFF. DNA for the CDR3: TGCGCCAGCAGCCAAGGCGGGACAGGGGCCAATGAGCAGTTCTTC.

The chain employs TRBV7-9 and TRBJ1-1; no firm D call. Trimming left V 4 bases short and J 2 bases short, with 5 bases between. Germline values: CDR1 SEHNR, CDR2 FQNEAQ (reference sequence). This CDR3 is 12 amino acids long. This CDR3 is CASSSANTEAFF. The DNA for the CDR3 is TGTGCCAGCAGCTCCGCTAACACTGAAGCTTTCTTT.

The V and J genes are TRBV29-1 and TRBJ2-7, with 7 bases that match TRBD1. The ends lost 7 bases at V and 6 bases at J; junction bases unmatched: 12. CDR3 length: 13 amino acids. Germline CDR1 SQVTM, CDR2 ANQGSEA. CDR3 nucleotide sequence: TGCAGCGCCCACTCGGGACAGTACTCCGAGCAGTACTTC. Protein: CSAHSGQYSEQYF.

This sequence joins TRBV18 and TRBJ1-2; 9 bases are shared with TRBD1. V shed 5 bases and J 8 bases; nucleotides not matched to a gene: 9. CDR3 length: 14 amino acids. Germline assignment: CDR1 KGHSH and CDR2 LQKENI. CDR3 nucleotide sequence: TGTGCCAGCTCAACTTCCGGGACAGGGATCGGCTACACCTTC. Its translation is CASSTSGTGIGYTF.

V usage is TRBV5-6 and J usage is TRBJ2-7; 16 bases match TRBD2. J lost 5 bases, V lost 3 bases, and 5 bases had no gene match. The CDR3 loop spans 16 amino acids. Germline V CDR1 and CDR2: SGHDT, YYEEEE. In DNA form, the CDR3 reads TGTGCCAGCAGCTCGGGACTAGCGGGGGGGCCCCACGAGCAGTACTTC. Translated, it gives CASSSGLAGGPHEQYF.